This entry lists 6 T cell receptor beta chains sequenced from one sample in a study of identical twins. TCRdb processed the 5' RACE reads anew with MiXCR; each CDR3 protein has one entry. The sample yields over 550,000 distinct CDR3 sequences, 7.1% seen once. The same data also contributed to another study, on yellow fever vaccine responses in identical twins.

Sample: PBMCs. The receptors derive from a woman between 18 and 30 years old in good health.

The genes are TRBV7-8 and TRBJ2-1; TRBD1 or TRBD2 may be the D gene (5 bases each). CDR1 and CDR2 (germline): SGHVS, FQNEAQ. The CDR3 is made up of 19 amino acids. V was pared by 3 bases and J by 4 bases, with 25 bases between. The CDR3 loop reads CASSFPLHPGTAEYNEQFF. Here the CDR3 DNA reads TGTGCCAGCAGCTTTCCTCTCCACCCCGGGACCGCCGAGTACAATGAGCAGTTCTTC.

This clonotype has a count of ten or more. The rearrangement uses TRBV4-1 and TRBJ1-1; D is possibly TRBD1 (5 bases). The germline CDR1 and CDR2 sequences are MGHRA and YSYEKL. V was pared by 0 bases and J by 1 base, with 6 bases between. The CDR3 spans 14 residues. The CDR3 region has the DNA TGCGCCAGCAGCCAAGATGACAGGAACACTGAAGCTTTCTTT. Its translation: CASSQDDRNTEAFF.

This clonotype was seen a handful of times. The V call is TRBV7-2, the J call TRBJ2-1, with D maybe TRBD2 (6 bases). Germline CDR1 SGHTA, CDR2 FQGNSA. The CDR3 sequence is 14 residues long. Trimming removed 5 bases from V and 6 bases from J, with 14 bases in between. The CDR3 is CASSPTSWGNEQFF. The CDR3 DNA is TGTGCCAGCAGCCCCACTAGCTGGGGCAATGAGCAGTTCTTC.

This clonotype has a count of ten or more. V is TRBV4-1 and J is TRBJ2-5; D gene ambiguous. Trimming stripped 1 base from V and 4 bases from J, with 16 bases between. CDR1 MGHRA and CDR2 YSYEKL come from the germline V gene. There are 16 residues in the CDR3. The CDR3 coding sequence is TGCGCCAGCAGCCAAGGATTAGGGCCTAGTGGAGAGACCCAGTACTTC. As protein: CASSQGLGPSGETQYF.

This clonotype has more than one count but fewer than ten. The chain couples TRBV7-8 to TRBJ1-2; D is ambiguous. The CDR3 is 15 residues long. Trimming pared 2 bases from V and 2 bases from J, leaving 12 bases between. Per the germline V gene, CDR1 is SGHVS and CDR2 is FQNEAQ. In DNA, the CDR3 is TGTGCCAGCAGCTTAATGGGCAGCTTAAACTATGGCTACACCTTC. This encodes CASSLMGSLNYGYTF.

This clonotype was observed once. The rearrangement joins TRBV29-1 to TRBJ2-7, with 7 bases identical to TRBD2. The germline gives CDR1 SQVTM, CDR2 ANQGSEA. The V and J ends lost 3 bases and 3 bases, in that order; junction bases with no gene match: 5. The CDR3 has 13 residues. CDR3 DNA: TGCAGCGTTGAGCTGGCGGGAGTCTACGAGCAGTACTTC. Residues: CSVELAGVYEQYF.